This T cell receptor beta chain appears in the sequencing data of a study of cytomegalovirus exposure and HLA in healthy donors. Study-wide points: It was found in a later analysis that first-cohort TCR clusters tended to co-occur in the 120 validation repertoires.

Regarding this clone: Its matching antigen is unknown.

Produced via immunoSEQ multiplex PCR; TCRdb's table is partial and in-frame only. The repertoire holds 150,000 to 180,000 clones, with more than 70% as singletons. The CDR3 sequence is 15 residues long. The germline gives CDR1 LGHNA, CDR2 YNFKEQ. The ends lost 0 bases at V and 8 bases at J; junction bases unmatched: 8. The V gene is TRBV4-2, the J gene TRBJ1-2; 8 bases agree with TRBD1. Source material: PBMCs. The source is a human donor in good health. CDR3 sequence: CASSQDHGTGEGYTF. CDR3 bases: TGTGCCAGCAGCCAAGATCACGGGACAGGAGAAGGCTACACCTTC.